The rows below give T cell receptor beta chains drawn from one sample of a study of cytomegalovirus exposure and HLA in healthy donors. The data were produced by immunoSEQ multiplex PCR, yet TCRdb's version contains in-frame clones alone and is incomplete. The data show over 200,000 clones, 90% seen once. The sequenced sample consisted of PBMCs. The receptors were gathered from a woman aged 18-29 years in good health and CMV-seronegative. Each CDR3 is given with its conserved first and last residue. Each record gives: D gene, V gene, clone size, J gene, CDR3 protein, CDR3 DNA. A D gene is named only where the DNA matches it firmly. Rows give clone size only sometimes, using once, few, many, or a class for an expanded clone.

>NA|TRBV28|NA|TRBJ1-4
CASKGGSLVYEKLFF
TGTGCCAGCAAAGGAGGCTCTTTGGTATATGAAAAACTGTTTTTT
>TRBD2|TRBV6-5|NA|TRBJ2-7
CASSYGRGSYEQYF
TGTGCCAGCAGTTACGGGCGGGGGTCCTACGAGCAGTACTTC
>NA|TRBV10-2|NA|TRBJ2-5
CASSPSGNQETQYF
TGCGCCAGCAGTCCCTCCGGGAACCAAGAGACCCAGTACTTC
>NA|TRBV10-1|NA|TRBJ1-4
CASSDQGFGEKLFF
TGCGCCAGCAGTGACCAGGGGTTCGGGGAAAAACTGTTTTTT
>NA|TRBV11-1|NA|TRBJ1-1
CASSFTSGAEAFF
TGTGCCAGCAGCTTTACCTCAGGGGCTGAAGCTTTCTTT
>NA|TRBV16|NA|TRBJ1-5
CASSQRGGDPNQPQHF
TGTGCCAGCAGCCAAAGGGGGGGGGACCCCAATCAGCCCCAGCATTTT
>NA|TRBV19|NA|TRBJ2-3
CASTPGRGTDTQYF
TGTGCCAGTACCCCAGGGCGGGGAACAGATACGCAGTATTTT
>TRBD1|TRBV28|once|TRBJ2-5
CATRQGRETQYF
TGTGCCACACGACAGGGTAGGGAGACCCAGTACTTC
>TRBD1|TRBV25-1|NA|TRBJ1-5
CASSTGARQPQHF
TGTGCCAGCAGTACAGGGGCGCGACAGCCCCAGCATTTT
>NA|TRBV27|NA|TRBJ2-2
CASSPEYLFTLNTGELFF
TGTGCCAGCAGTCCCGAGTACTTATTCACCTTAAACACCGGGGAGCTGTTTTTT
>NA|TRBV14|once|TRBJ1-6
CASSQVRGLSNSPLHF
TGTGCCAGCAGCCAAGTGCGAGGGCTAAGCAATTCACCCCTCCACTTT
>NA|TRBV5-5|NA|TRBJ1-2
CASSLLDPRATYGYTF
TGTGCCAGCAGCTTGCTGGACCCGCGGGCTACCTATGGCTACACCTTC
>NA|TRBV5-1|NA|TRBJ1-1
CASSQEPGGRYSEAFF
TGCGCCAGCAGCCAAGAGCCGGGGGGGCGATATTCTGAAGCTTTCTTT
>NA|TRBV19|few|TRBJ1-5
CASSGANQPQHF
TGTGCCAGTAGTGGGGCGAATCAGCCCCAGCATTTT
>NA|TRBV6-5|NA|TRBJ1-5
CASSWGSAQPQHF
TGTGCCAGCAGTTGGGGCTCAGCTCAGCCCCAGCATTTT
>TRBD1|TRBV2|NA|TRBJ1-6
CASSLTGSGSPLHF
TGTGCCAGCAGTTTGACAGGGTCCGGTTCACCCCTCCACTTT
>TRBD1|TRBV29-1|NA|TRBJ1-2
CSVHRGRNYGYTF
TGCAGCGTTCACAGGGGCCGTAACTATGGCTACACCTTC
>TRBD2|TRBV13|NA|TRBJ2-3
CASARTSGEGDTQYF
TGTGCCAGCGCGCGGACTAGCGGGGAGGGAGATACGCAGTATTTT
>TRBD2|TRBV6-5|NA|TRBJ2-7
CASGVWGGPYEQYF
TGTGCCAGTGGGGTCTGGGGGGGACCATACGAGCAGTACTTC
>NA|TRBV7-8|NA|TRBJ2-2
CASRVTVGTGELFF
TGTGCCAGCAGAGTTACAGTCGGCACCGGGGAGCTGTTTTTT
>NA|TRBV10-2|NA|TRBJ1-2
CASSESHLVRDYLNYGYTF
TGCGCCAGCAGTGAGTCTCATTTGGTCAGGGATTATCTTAACTATGGCTACACCTTC
>TRBD1|TRBV4-3|NA|TRBJ1-1
CASSPGTGGTEAFF
TGCGCCAGCAGCCCGGGGACAGGGGGCACTGAAGCTTTCTTT
>NA|TRBV20-1|NA|TRBJ2-7
CSARPSYEQYF
TGCAGTGCGCGCCCCTCCTACGAGCAGTACTTC
>TRBD1|TRBV5-1|NA|TRBJ1-1
CASSPDRGDTEAFF
TGCGCCAGCAGCCCGGACAGGGGTGACACTGAAGCTTTCTTT
>NA|TRBV5-1|NA|TRBJ2-3
CASSQGADTQYF
TGCGCCAGCTCCCAGGGTGCAGATACGCAGTATTTT